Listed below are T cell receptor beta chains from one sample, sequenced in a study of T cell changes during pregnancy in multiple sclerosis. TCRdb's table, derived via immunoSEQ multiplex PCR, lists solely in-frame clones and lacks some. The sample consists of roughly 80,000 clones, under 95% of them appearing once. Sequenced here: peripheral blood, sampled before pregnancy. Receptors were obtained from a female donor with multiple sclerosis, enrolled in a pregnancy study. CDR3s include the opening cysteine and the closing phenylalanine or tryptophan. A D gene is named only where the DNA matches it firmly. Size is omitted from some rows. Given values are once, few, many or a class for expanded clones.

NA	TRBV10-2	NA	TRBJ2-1	CASSESRGGEQFF	TGCGCCAGCAGTGAGTCGAGGGGAGGAGAGCAGTTCTTC
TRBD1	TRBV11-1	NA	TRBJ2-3	CASSFETGETDTQYF	TGTGCCAGCAGCTTTGAGACAGGGGAAACAGATACGCAGTATTTT
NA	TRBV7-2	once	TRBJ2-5	CASSLRGSKQETQYF	TGTGCCAGCAGCTTAAGAGGGTCCAAACAAGAGACCCAGTACTTC
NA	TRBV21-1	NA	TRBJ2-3	CASSNPPVTDTQYF	TGTGCCAGCAGCAACCCTCCGGTCACAGATACGCAGTATTTT
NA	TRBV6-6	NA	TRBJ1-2	CASRWGHGYTF	TGTGCCAGCAGATGGGGGCATGGCTACACCTTC
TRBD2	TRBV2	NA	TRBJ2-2	CASSEGTSGQRGGELFF	TGTGCCAGCAGTGAAGGGACTAGCGGGCAAAGGGGGGGAGAGCTGTTTTTT
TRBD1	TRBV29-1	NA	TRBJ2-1	CSVVVGQGLYNEQFF	TGCAGCGTTGTAGTCGGACAGGGTCTTTACAATGAGCAGTTCTTC
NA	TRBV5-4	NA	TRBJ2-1	CASGTGGNEQFF	TGTGCCAGCGGTACTGGAGGCAATGAGCAGTTCTTC
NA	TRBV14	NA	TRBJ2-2	CASSHLGGNTGELFF	TGTGCCAGCAGCCATCTAGGGGGAAACACCGGGGAGCTGTTTTTT
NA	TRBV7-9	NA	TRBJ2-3	CASSFYRDTFDTQYF	TGTGCCAGCAGCTTCTACAGGGACACCTTTGATACGCAGTATTTT
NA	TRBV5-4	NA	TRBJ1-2	CASSLSAGVNGYTF	TGTGCCAGCAGCTTGAGCGCAGGGGTCAATGGCTACACCTTC
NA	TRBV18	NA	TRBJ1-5	CASSPETGQPQHF	TGTGCCAGCTCACCGGAAACAGGGCAGCCCCAGCATTTT
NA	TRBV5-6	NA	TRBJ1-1	CASSATLQGHTEAFF	TGTGCCAGCAGCGCGACTTTACAGGGTCACACTGAAGCTTTCTTT
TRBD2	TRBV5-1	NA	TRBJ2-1	CASSTEGLAGGYNEQFF	TGCGCCAGCAGCACTGAAGGACTAGCGGGGGGGTACAATGAGCAGTTCTTC
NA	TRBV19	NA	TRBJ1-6	CASGGSGWALGPLHF	TGTGCCAGCGGCGGCTCGGGGTGGGCACTGGGGCCCCTCCACTTT
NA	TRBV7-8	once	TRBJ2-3	CASSLAFKDTTDTQYF	TGTGCCAGCAGCTTAGCGTTCAAGGACACCACAGATACGCAGTATTTT
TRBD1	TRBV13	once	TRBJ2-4	CASSKQGASTKNIQYF	TGTGCCAGCAGCAAGCAGGGGGCGTCGACCAAAAACATTCAGTACTTC
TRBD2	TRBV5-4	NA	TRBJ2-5	CASSWTSGGGETQYF	TGTGCCAGCAGCTGGACTAGCGGGGGGGGAGAGACCCAGTACTTC
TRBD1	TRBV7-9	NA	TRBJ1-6	CASSPDRGSPLHF	TGTGCCAGCAGCCCGGACAGGGGTTCACCCCTCCACTTT
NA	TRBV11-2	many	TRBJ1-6	CASSPYSLRIRASPLHF	TGTGCCAGCAGCCCATACAGCCTCCGGATCAGAGCTTCACCCCTCCACTTT
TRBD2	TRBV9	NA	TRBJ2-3	CASSPPKTSAEGDTQYF	TGTGCCAGCAGCCCCCCTAAAACTAGCGCTGAGGGGGATACGCAGTATTTT
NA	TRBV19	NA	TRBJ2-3	CASNARRGSGTDTQYF	TGTGCCAGTAATGCCCGCAGGGGATCTGGCACAGATACGCAGTATTTT
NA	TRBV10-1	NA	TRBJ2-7	CASSGGDEQYF	TGCGCCAGCTCCGGCGGGGACGAGCAGTACTTC
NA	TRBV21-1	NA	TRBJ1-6	CASSKEESYNSPLHF	TGTGCCAGCAGCAAAGAGGAGAGCTATAATTCACCCCTCCACTTT
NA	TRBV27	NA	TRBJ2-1	CASSLRTSVYNEQFF	TGTGCCAGCAGTCTAAGGACATCAGTCTACAATGAGCAGTTCTTC
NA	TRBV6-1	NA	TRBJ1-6	CASRQTLNSPLHF	TGTGCCAGCCGACAAACCTTGAATTCACCCCTCCACTTT
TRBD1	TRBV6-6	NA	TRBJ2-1	CASIVPGQGREQFF	TGTGCCAGCATTGTACCGGGACAGGGGCGAGAGCAGTTCTTC